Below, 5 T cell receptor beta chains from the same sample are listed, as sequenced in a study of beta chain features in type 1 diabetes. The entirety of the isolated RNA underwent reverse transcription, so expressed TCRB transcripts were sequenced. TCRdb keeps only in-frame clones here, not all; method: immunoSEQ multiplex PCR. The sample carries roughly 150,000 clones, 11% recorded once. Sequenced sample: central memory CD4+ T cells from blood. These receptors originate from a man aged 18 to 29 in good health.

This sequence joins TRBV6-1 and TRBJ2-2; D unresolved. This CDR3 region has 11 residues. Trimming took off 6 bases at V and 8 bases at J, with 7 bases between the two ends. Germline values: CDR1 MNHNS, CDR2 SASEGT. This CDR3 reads CASSGLGELFF. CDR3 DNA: TGTGCCAGCAGCGGGTTGGGGGAGCTGTTTTTT.

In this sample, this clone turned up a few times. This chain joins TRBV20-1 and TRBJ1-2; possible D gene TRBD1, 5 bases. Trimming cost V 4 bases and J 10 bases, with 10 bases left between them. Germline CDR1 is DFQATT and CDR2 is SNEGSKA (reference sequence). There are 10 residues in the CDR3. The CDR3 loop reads CSATTDFYTF. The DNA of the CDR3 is TGCAGTGCTACGACAGACTTCTACACCTTC.

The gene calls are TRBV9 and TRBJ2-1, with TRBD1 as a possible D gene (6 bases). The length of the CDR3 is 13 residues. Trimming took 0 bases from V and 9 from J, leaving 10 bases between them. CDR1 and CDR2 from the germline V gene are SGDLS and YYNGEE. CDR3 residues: CASSVVGAREQFF. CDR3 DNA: TGTGCCAGCAGCGTAGTGGGGGCGCGTGAGCAGTTCTTC.

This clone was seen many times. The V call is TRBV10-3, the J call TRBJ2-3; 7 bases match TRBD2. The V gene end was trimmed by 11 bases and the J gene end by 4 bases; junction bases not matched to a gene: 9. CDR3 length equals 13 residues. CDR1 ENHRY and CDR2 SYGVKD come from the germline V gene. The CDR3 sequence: CASKGRGADTQYF. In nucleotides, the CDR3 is TGTGCCTCTAAAGGGAGGGGAGCAGATACGCAGTATTTT.

The CDR3 reads CSVEQGPTPDTQYF. Here the CDR3 DNA reads TGCAGCGTTGAACAGGGGCCCACCCCTGATACGCAGTATTTT. V gene TRBV29-1 combines with J gene TRBJ2-3, with D possibly matching TRBD1 (6 bases). Germline CDR1 is SQVTM and CDR2 is ANQGSEA. CDR3 length equals 14 residues. The V gene lost 2 bases and the J gene lost 6 bases, with 15 bases spanning the gap.